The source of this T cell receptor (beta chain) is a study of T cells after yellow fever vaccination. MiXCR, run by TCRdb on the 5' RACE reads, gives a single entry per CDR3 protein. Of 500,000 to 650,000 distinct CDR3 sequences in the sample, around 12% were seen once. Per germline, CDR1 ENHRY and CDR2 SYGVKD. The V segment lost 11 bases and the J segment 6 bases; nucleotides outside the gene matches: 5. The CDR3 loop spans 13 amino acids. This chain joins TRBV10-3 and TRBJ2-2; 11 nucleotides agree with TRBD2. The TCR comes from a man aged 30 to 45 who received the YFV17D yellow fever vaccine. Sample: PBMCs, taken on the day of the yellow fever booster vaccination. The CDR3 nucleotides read TGTGCCGCGGGACTAGCGGATTCCGGGGAGCTGTTTTTT. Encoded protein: CAAGLADSGELFF.